A single sample is the source of the 10 T cell receptor beta chains below, sequenced in a study of blood T cell repertoires in COVID-19. Here immunoSEQ multiplex PCR was the method, and the copy in TCRdb shows in-frame clones only, minus some. The table records roughly 50,000 clones, 88% of them present only once. The sequenced material came from peripheral blood. Receptors were obtained from a man in his fifties or sixties with acute or convalescent COVID-19.

Written as DNA, the CDR3 is TGTGCCAGCTCACCGGGACAGCGCAATGAGCAGTTCTTC. Translated: CASSPGQRNEQFF. The V gene is TRBV18, the J gene TRBJ2-1; 7 positions match TRBD1. There are 13 residues in the CDR3. V lost 3 bases to trimming and J lost 6 bases; unmatched junction nucleotides: 2. Germline CDR1 KGHSH, CDR2 LQKENI.

The rearrangement links TRBV7-9 to TRBJ2-2; D unresolved. V gave up 1 base and J gave up 0 bases, with 6 bases separating them. CDR3 length: 15 residues. CDR1 SEHNR and CDR2 FQNEAQ come from the germline V gene (reference sequence). CDR3 sequence: CASSLGSTNTGELFF. The CDR3 DNA is TGTGCCAGCAGCTTAGGCAGTACGAACACCGGGGAGCTGTTTTTT.

The CDR3 spells CASSEFRFTGELFF. The CDR3 DNA sequence: TGCGCCAGCAGTGAGTTTCGGTTCACCGGGGAGCTGTTTTTT. V and J are TRBV10-1 and TRBJ2-2; D gene unclear. The CDR3 contains 14 residues. Trimming shortened V by 1 base and J by 4 bases, and 7 bases separated the two germline ends. CDR1 WNHNN and CDR2 SYGVQD come from the germline V gene (reference sequence).

The rearrangement uses TRBV4-3 and TRBJ1-2; D is possibly TRBD1 (5 bases). V lost 3 bases and J 4 bases, leaving 12 bases between the germline ends. The CDR3 contains 14 residues. Germline-derived CDR1 and CDR2 are LGHNA and YSLEER. The CDR3 region is CASSQHDSPYGYTF. CDR3 in DNA: TGCGCCAGCAGCCAGCACGACAGCCCCTATGGCTACACCTTC.

This chain uses TRBV28 with TRBJ1-5, with 7 nucleotides matching TRBD1. There are 18 residues in the CDR3. Germline assignment: CDR1 MDHEN and CDR2 SYDVKM. The J segment lost 0 bases and the V segment lost 5 bases, leaving 13 bases of the junction unmatched. CDR3 residues: CASSVPRDRLYSNQPQHF. In nucleotides, the CDR3 is TGTGCCAGCAGTGTCCCCAGGGACAGACTTTATAGCAATCAGCCCCAGCATTTT. The variable domain in full, completed from reference TRBV28 and TRBJ1-5, reads DVKVTQSSRYLVKRTGEKVFLECVQDMDHENMFWYRQDPGLGLRLIYFSYDVKMKEKGDIPEGYSVSREKKERFSLILESASTNQTSMYLCASSVPRDRLYSNQPQHFGDGTRLSIL.

The chain employs TRBV24-1 and TRBJ1-1; D might be TRBD1 (5 bases). The V and J ends lost 9 bases and 5 bases respectively, with 18 bases between them. The CDR3 spans 14 residues. CDR1 KGHDR and CDR2 SFDVKD come from the germline V gene. CDR3 protein: CATSPGGLRTEAFF. CDR3 bases: TGTGCCACCTCCCCGGGGGGGTTGAGGACTGAAGCTTTCTTT.

The chain couples TRBV7-3 to TRBJ2-7, with 11 nucleotides matching TRBD1. The V segment lost 5 bases and the J segment 9 bases; nucleotides outside the gene matches: 6. This CDR3 spans 13 amino acids. Germline CDR1 reads SGHTA; CDR2 reads FQGTGA. CDR3 coding DNA: TGTGCCAGCAGCACGGGACAGGGGGACGTGCAGTACTTC. Its protein is CASSTGQGDVQYF.

V and J are TRBV28 and TRBJ1-6; D ambiguous. Germline V gene data show CDR1 as MDHEN and CDR2 as SYDVKM. V was cut by 5 bases and J by 2 bases, with 10 bases left in between. The CDR3 runs 15 residues. The CDR3 spells CASSPYNPYNSPLHF. DNA for the CDR3: TGTGCCAGCAGTCCATACAATCCCTATAATTCACCCCTCCACTTT.

This clone was observed a handful of times. V gene TRBV6-5 combines with J gene TRBJ1-3; tentatively, D is TRBD1 (5 bases). The CDR3 length is 15 residues. Trimming took 2 bases from V and 2 from J, leaving 10 bases between them. Germline CDR1 MNHEY, CDR2 SVGAGI. Here the CDR3 DNA reads TGTGCCAGCAGTTACGACAGCGGGGCTGGAAACACCATATATTTT. Translation: CASSYDSGAGNTIYF.

The chain employs TRBV2 and TRBJ2-7, with D tentatively TRBD2 (6 bases). Per the germline V gene, CDR1 is SNHLY and CDR2 is FYNNEI. This CDR3 has 19 residues. V gave up 2 bases and J gave up 3 bases, with 26 bases separating them. The CDR3 DNA reads TGTGCCAGCAGTGAACCAGAATACCGCGCCGGGGGAGCTTACTACGAGCAGTACTTC. The encoded protein is CASSEPEYRAGGAYYEQYF.